Listed below are T cell receptor beta chains from one sample, sequenced in a study of T-cell memory formation after mild COVID-19. Each CDR3 protein gets one entry after TCRdb re-called the 5' RACE reads with MiXCR. The sample has about half a million distinct CDR3 sequences; 15% to 20% are singletons. Sequencing was done on a sample of PBMCs or a T cell subset sorted from them (not recorded which). The receptors stem from an adult woman who had mild COVID-19 (a few samples of this study predate the infection). Cell type and time point are not known. The CDR3 runs from the conserved cysteine through the conserved F or W. Fields, in order: D gene, J gene, clone size, V gene, CDR3 length, CDR3 protein, CDR3 DNA. D genes are given only for firm matches. A clone size is listed for some rows: how often the clone was seen (once, few, many), or a class if it is expanded.

>-|TRBJ2-1|many|TRBV27|14
CASRPRGSYNEQFF
TGTGCCAGCAGACCCCGGGGCTCCTACAATGAGCAGTTCTTC
>-|TRBJ2-3|few|TRBV7-2|15
CASSSGVLRGDTQYF
TGTGCCAGCAGCTCAGGCGTGTTAAGAGGAGATACGCAGTATTTT
>TRBD2|TRBJ2-1|-|TRBV20-1|16
CSSREASLAVYNEQFF
TGCAGTTCCAGGGAGGCCAGCCTAGCGGTCTACAATGAGCAGTTCTTC
>-|TRBJ1-5|-|TRBV10-3|13
CAIRGYSNQPQHF
TGTGCCATCAGGGGTTATAGCAATCAGCCCCAGCATTTT
>-|TRBJ2-1|few|TRBV15|14
CATSRDRGQFEKFF
TGTGCCACCAGCAGAGATCGAGGGCAATTTGAGAAGTTCTTC
>-|TRBJ2-1|-|TRBV27|13
CASSLRKRDEQFF
TGTGCCAGCAGTTTACGTAAGAGGGATGAGCAGTTCTTC
>TRBD1|TRBJ2-2|-|TRBV18|16
CASSPATGGYTGELFF
TGTGCCAGCTCACCAGCGACAGGGGGCTACACCGGGGAGCTGTTTTTT
>-|TRBJ1-2|-|TRBV29-1|15
CSVEIFTGRSRGYTF
TGCAGCGTTGAAATTTTCACAGGGAGATCACGCGGCTACACCTTC
>-|TRBJ1-2|-|TRBV11-2|16
CASSLSHGVLLYGYTF
TGTGCCAGCAGCTTATCCCACGGGGTCCTACTCTATGGCTACACCTTC
>TRBD1|TRBJ1-2|-|TRBV9|15
CASSEGQGIDYGYTF
TGTGCCAGCAGCGAGGGACAGGGTATTGACTATGGCTACACCTTC
>-|TRBJ2-1|many|TRBV7-2|12
CASSLRGGEQFF
TGTGCCAGCAGCTTACGGGGTGGTGAGCAGTTCTTC
>TRBD1|TRBJ2-1|-|TRBV7-9|15
CASSSGQGAKYEQFF
TGTGCCAGCAGCTCGGGACAGGGGGCGAAGTATGAGCAGTTCTTC
>-|TRBJ2-1|-|TRBV12-3/TRBV12-4|14
CASSFANSYNEQFF
TGTGCCAGCAGTTTTGCAAACTCCTACAATGAGCAGTTCTTC
>TRBD2|TRBJ2-7|-|TRBV4-1|16
CASSQGVQRGRDEQYF
TGCGCCAGCAGCCAAGGGGTCCAGCGGGGGAGGGACGAGCAGTACTTC
>-|TRBJ2-4|-|TRBV19|13
CASSIGLADFQYF
TGTGCCAGTAGTATTGGACTTGCAGATTTTCAGTACTTC
>-|TRBJ2-2|-|TRBV25-1|15
CASRTTGMNTGELFF
TGTGCCAGCAGAACTACAGGGATGAACACCGGGGAGCTGTTTTTT
>-|TRBJ2-3|-|TRBV20-1|14
CSARSARGADTQYF
TGCAGTGCTAGGTCTGCAAGGGGTGCAGATACGCAGTATTTT
>-|TRBJ1-5|few|TRBV19|15
CASSIGDSSAQPQHF
TGTGCCAGTAGTATAGGCGACAGCTCAGCTCAGCCCCAGCATTTT
>TRBD2|TRBJ2-1|-|TRBV27|15
CASRVAGVYFNEQFF
TGTGCCAGCAGGGTAGCGGGAGTTTATTTTAATGAGCAGTTCTTC
>TRBD2|TRBJ2-7|few|TRBV4-3|14
CASSPGVGGSEQYF
TGCGCCAGCAGTCCCGGAGTGGGGGGGAGCGAGCAGTACTTC
>TRBD1|TRBJ1-1|-|TRBV29-1|14
CSIAGTGDNTEAFF
TGCAGCATTGCCGGGACAGGGGACAACACTGAAGCTTTCTTT
>-|TRBJ1-1|few|TRBV7-9|11
CASGGTVEAFF
TGTGCCAGCGGGGGGACGGTGGAAGCTTTCTTT
>-|TRBJ2-2|few|TRBV6-1|14
CASSDMSHTGELFF
TGTGCCAGCAGTGATATGTCCCACACCGGGGAGCTGTTTTTT
>TRBD1|TRBJ2-7|-|TRBV5-4|14
CASSTQGTRYEQYF
TGTGCCAGCAGCACACAGGGGACCCGCTACGAGCAGTACTTC
>-|TRBJ2-1|few|TRBV18|14
CASSQGQGSDEQFF
TGTGCCAGCTCACAAGGCCAGGGCAGCGATGAGCAGTTCTTC
>-|TRBJ1-1|-|TRBV18|15
CASSPLEGVNTEAFF
TGTGCCAGCTCACCACTTGAGGGAGTGAACACTGAAGCTTTCTTT
>TRBD2|TRBJ2-7|few|TRBV4-3|16
CASSQDPGGVGREQYF
TGCGCCAGCAGCCAAGATCCGGGAGGGGTAGGCCGTGAGCAGTACTTC
>-|TRBJ2-7|-|TRBV20-1|12
CSVQENSYEQYF
TGCAGTGTACAGGAAAACTCCTACGAGCAGTACTTC
>-|TRBJ2-2|few|TRBV11-2|15
CASTEPGHVTGELFF
TGTGCCAGCACCGAGCCCGGACATGTCACCGGGGAGCTGTTTTTT
>TRBD2|TRBJ2-5|many|TRBV5-1|15
CASSFGLAQAETQYF
TGCGCCAGCAGCTTCGGACTAGCGCAGGCAGAGACCCAGTACTTC
>TRBD1|TRBJ1-6|few|TRBV10-3|12
CAIRGQNSPLHF
TGTGCCATCAGGGGACAGAATTCACCCCTCCACTTT
>TRBD1|TRBJ2-1|few|TRBV5-4|15
CASSQDRATYNEQFF
TGTGCCAGCAGCCAAGACAGGGCGACCTACAATGAGCAGTTCTTC
>-|TRBJ2-3|few|TRBV2|14
CASSEGVGTDTQYF
TGTGCCAGCAGTGAAGGGGTAGGCACAGATACGCAGTATTTT
>-|TRBJ2-5|-|TRBV11-2|15
CASSLGARGRETQYF
TGTGCCAGCAGCTTAGGGGCCCGAGGACGGGAGACCCAGTACTTC
>-|TRBJ1-2|-|TRBV7-2|12
CAIVRGPYGYTF
TGTGCCATCGTGCGGGGTCCCTATGGCTACACCTTC
>-|TRBJ1-1|-|TRBV15|15
CATSRDALGSSDAFF
TGTGCCACCAGCAGAGATGCCTTGGGGTCGTCAGACGCTTTCTTT
>-|TRBJ2-1|few|TRBV5-1|16
CASSSLASSSYNEQFF
TGCGCCAGCAGCTCCCTAGCGAGCAGCTCCTACAATGAGCAGTTCTTC
>-|TRBJ1-2|-|TRBV7-2|14
CASSQTRGARGYTF
TGTGCCAGCAGCCAAACGCGGGGGGCACGCGGCTACACCTTC